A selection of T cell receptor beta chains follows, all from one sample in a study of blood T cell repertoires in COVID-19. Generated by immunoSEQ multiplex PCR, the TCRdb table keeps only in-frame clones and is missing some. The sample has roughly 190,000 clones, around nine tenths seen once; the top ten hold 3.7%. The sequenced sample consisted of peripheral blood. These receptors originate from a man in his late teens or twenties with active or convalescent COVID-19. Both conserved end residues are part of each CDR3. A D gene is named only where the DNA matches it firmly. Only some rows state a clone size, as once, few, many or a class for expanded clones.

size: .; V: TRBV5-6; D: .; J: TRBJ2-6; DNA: TGTGCCAGCAGCTCGAAGGGGTGGGGATCCGGGGCCAACGTCCTGACTTTC; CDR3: CASSSKGWGSGANVLTF
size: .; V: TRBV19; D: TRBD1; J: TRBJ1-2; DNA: TGTGCCAGTAGTACCACGGACAGGGTCTCCTATGGCTACACCTTC; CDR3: CASSTTDRVSYGYTF
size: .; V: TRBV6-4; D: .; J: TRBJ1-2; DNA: TGTGCCAGCAGTGACGGAGTCTGGGGCTACACCTTC; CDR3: CASSDGVWGYTF
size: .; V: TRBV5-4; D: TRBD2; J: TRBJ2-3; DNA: TGTGCCAGCAGCTTGGTTCGGGGGGGCCTCCCAGATACGCAGTATTTT; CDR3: CASSLVRGGLPDTQYF
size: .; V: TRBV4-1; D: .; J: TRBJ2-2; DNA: TGCGCCAGCAGCCAAGGACTGCACACCGGGGAGCTGTTTTTT; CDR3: CASSQGLHTGELFF
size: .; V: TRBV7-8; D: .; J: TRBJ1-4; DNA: TGTGCCAGCAGCTCTCTTAATGAAAAACTGTTTTTT; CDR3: CASSSLNEKLFF
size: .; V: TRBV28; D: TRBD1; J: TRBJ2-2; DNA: TGTGCCAGCAGCCTCCAACAGGGGGCCACCGGGGAGCTGTTTTTT; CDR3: CASSLQQGATGELFF
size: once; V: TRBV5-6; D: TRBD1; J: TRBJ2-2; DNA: TGTGCCAGCAGCCCGCTGGACAGGGTGTTTGGCGGGGAGCTGTTTTTT; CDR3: CASSPLDRVFGGELFF
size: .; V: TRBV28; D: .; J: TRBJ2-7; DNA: TGTGCCAGCAGTTTAGCGTCACTCGAGGAGCAGTACTTC; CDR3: CASSLASLEEQYF
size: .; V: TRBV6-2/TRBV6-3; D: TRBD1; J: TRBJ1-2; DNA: TGTGCCAGCAGTTTGACAGGGCGAAACTATGGCTACACCTTC; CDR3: CASSLTGRNYGYTF
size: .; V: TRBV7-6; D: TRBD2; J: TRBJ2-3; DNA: TGTGCCAGCAGCTTTGTTAGCGGGGGCACAGATACGCAGTATTTT; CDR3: CASSFVSGGTDTQYF
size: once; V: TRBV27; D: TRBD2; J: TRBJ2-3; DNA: TGTGCCAGCAGTTTACGGCTAGCGGGAACAGATACGCAGTATTTT; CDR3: CASSLRLAGTDTQYF
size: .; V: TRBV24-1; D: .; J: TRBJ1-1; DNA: TGTGCCACCAGTGATCCGGGACTAGACGGGAACACTGAAGCTTTCTTT; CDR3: CATSDPGLDGNTEAFF
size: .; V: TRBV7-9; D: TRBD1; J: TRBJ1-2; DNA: TGTGCCAGCAGCTTAGGGCAGGGGGTCTATGGCTACACCTTC; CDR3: CASSLGQGVYGYTF
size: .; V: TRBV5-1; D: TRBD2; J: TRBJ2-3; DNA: TGCGCCAGCAGGACTCTAGCGGGGGCCATCACAGATACGCAGTATTTT; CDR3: CASRTLAGAITDTQYF
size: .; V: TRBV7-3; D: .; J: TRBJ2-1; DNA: TGTGCCAGCAGCCCGGACTCCCCTTCAATGGACAATGAGCAGTTCTTC; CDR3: CASSPDSPSMDNEQFF
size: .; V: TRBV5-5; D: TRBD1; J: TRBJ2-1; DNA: TGTGCCAGCAGCCCCGGACAGGGTTCCTACAATGAGCAGTTCTTC; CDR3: CASSPGQGSYNEQFF